The 2 T cell receptor beta chains presented below share a single source sample, sequenced in a study of identical twins. TCRdb re-called the 5' RACE reads through MiXCR, storing one row per CDR3 protein. The data contain 700,000 or so distinct CDR3 sequences, about 20% of them singletons. These data were also reused for a study on T cells expressing NK-cell markers.

Material: PBMCs. The receptor set was obtained from a young woman in good health.

This clonotype has a handful of counts. The V and J genes are TRBV29-1 and TRBJ2-7, with 9 bases aligning to TRBD1. This CDR3 contains 16 residues. V shed 6 bases and J 3 bases; nucleotides not matched to a gene: 15. The V gene's germline CDR1 is SQVTM and CDR2 ANQGSEA. The CDR3 reads CSVDGQRGQGGYEQYF. Written as DNA, the CDR3 is TGCAGCGTGGACGGCCAACGGGGACAGGGTGGCTACGAGCAGTACTTC.

On this clonotype itself: An end of the junction does not agree with germline; a read error may underlie this. This chain joins TRBV6-1 and TRBJ2-5, with 12 bases identical to TRBD2. Germline CDR1 reads MNHNS; CDR2 reads SASEGT. The length of the CDR3 is 14 residues. CDR3 bases: TGTGCCAGCAGAAAAGGACTAGCGGGACCTCACGGGCACTTC. Translating it yields CASRKGLAGPHGHF.